This T cell receptor (beta chain) was retrieved from a study of control samples from healthy donors and cancer patients. CDR3 length: 15 residues. Here immunoSEQ multiplex PCR was the method, and the copy in TCRdb shows in-frame clones only, minus some. The profile covers some 100,000 clones, with more than 90% appearing a single time and less than 3.5% taken by the ten largest. The chain is built from TRBV21-1 and TRBJ2-2; TRBD1 is taken as the D call from the table, unchecked against the DNA. TRBV21-1 is deemed a pseudogene. The receptor was derived from a human donor in good health. The donor label of this sample is uncertain. The sequencing input was blood. The CDR3 bases are TGTGCCAGCAGCGGGGCCAGGGGGCCGACCGGGGAGCTGTTTTTT. It yields the protein CASSGARGPTGELFF.